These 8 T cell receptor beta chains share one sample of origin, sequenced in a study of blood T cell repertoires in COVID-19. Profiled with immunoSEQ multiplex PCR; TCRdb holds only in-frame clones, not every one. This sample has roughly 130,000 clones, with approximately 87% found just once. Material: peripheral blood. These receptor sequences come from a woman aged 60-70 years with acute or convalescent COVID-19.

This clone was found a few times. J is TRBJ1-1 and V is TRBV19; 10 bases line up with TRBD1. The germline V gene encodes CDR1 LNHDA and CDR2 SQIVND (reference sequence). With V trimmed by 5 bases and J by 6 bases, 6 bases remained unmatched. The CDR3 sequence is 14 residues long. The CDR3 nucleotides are TGTGCCAGTAGTCCTGGGGACAGGGGACCTGAAGCTTTCTTT. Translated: CASSPGDRGPEAFF.

The CDR3 here is CAISDLSTPGGPDTQYF. CDR3 in DNA: TGTGCCATCAGTGACCTTTCTACCCCCGGGGGGCCAGATACGCAGTATTTT. The rearrangement joins TRBV10-3 to TRBJ2-3, with D possibly TRBD2 on 7 matching bases. CDR3 size: 17 residues. V was shortened by 3 bases and J by 4 bases, with 20 bases between the two germline ends. Per the germline V gene, CDR1 is ENHRY and CDR2 is SYGVKD.

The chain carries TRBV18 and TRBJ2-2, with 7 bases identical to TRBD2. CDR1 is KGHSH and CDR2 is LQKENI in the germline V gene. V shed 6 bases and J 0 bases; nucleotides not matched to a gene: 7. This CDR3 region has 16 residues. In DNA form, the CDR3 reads TGTGCCAGCTCCCCTTTTAGCGGGTCGAACACCGGGGAGCTGTTTTTT. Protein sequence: CASSPFSGSNTGELFF.

CDR3 coding DNA: TGTGCCAGCTCACCAGAACAGAACAATCAGCCCCAGCATTTT. Its protein product is CASSPEQNNQPQHF. This chain joins TRBV18 and TRBJ1-5; D unclear. V lost 2 bases and J lost 3, with 8 bases in between. In germline, CDR1 is KGHSH, CDR2 LQKENI. The CDR3 consists of 14 residues.

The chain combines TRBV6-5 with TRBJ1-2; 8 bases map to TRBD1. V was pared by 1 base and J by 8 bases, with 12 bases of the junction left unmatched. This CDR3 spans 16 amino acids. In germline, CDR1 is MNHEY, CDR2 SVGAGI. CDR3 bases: TGTGCCAGCAGTTACTACGGGACAGGCCACTACCCGGGCTACACCTTC. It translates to CASSYYGTGHYPGYTF.

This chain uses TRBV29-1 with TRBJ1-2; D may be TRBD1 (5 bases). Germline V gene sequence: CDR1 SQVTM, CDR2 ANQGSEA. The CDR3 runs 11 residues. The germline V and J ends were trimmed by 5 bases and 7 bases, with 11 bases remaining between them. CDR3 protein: CSVFRGGGYTF. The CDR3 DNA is TGCAGCGTTTTTAGGGGTGGTGGCTACACCTTC.

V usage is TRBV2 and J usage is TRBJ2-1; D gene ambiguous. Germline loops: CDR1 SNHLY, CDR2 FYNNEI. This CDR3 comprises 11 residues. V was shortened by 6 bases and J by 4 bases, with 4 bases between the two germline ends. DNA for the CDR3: TGTGCCAGCAGCGAGTACAATGAGCAGTTCTTC. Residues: CASSEYNEQFF.

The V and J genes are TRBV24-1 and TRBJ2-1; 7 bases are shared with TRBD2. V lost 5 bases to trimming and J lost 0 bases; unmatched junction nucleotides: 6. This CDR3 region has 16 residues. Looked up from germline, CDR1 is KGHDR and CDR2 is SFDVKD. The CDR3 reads CATSGGIAGSYNEQFF. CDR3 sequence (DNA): TGTGCCACCAGTGGGGGGATAGCGGGCTCCTACAATGAGCAGTTCTTC.